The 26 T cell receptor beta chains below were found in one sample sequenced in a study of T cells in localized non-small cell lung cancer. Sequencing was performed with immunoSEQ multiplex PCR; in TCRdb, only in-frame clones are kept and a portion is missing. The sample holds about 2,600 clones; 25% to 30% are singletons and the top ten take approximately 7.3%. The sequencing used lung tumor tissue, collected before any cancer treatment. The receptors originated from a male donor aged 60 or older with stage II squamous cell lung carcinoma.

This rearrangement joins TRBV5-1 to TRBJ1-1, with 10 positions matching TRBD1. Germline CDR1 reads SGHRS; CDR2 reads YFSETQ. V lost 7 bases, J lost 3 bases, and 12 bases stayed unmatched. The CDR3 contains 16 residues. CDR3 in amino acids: CASGRETGGSYTEAFF. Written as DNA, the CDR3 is TGCGCCAGCGGCAGGGAGACAGGGGGCTCGTACACTGAAGCTTTCTTT.

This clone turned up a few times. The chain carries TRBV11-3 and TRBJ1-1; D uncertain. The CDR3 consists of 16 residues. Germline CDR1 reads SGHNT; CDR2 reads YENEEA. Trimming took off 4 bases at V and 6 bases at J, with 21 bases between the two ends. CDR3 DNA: TGTGCCAGCAGCTCCCAAACGGCCGCGAGAATGGCTGAAGCTTTCTTT. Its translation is CASSSQTAARMAEAFF. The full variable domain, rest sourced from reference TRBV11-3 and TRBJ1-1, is EAGVVQSPRYKIIEKKQPVAFWCNPISGHNTLYWYLQNLGQGPELLIRYENEEAVDDSQLPKDRFSAERLKGVDSTLKIQPAELGDSAVYLCASSSQTAARMAEAFFGQGTRLTVV.

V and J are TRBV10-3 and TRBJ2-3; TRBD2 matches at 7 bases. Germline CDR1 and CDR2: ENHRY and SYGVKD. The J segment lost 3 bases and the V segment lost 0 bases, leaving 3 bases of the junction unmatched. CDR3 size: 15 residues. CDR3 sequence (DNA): TGTGCCATCAGTGAGTCACCGGGGGGAACAGATACGCAGTATTTT. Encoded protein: CAISESPGGTDTQYF.

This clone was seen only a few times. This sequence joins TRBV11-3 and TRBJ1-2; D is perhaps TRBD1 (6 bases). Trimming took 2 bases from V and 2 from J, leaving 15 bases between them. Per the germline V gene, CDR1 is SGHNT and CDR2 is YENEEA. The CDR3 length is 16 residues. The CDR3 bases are TGTGCCAGCAGCTTATTCCCCGGTCAGGGGAACTATGGCTACACCTTC. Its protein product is CASSLFPGQGNYGYTF.

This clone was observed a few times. The DNA of the CDR3 is TGTGCCAGCAGCCAATCAGTGAGCTATGGCTACACCTTC. It yields the protein CASSQSVSYGYTF. This chain connects TRBV14 to TRBJ1-2; D not resolved. Trimming stripped 2 bases from V and 4 bases from J, with 8 bases between. The CDR3 is made up of 13 amino acids. Germline loops: CDR1 SGHDN, CDR2 FVKESK.

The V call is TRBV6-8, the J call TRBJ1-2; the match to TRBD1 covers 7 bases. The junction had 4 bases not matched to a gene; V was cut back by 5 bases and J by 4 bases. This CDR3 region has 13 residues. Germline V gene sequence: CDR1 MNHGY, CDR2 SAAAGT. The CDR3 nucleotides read TGTGCCAGCAGTCCAACAGGGGTCTATGGCTACACCTTC. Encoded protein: CASSPTGVYGYTF.

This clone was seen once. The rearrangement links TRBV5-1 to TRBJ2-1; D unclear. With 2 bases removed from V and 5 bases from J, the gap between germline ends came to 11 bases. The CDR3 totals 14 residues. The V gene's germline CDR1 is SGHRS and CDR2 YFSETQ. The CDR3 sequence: CASSFLPGNNEQFF. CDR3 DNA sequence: TGCGCCAGCAGCTTCCTCCCGGGTAACAATGAGCAGTTCTTC.

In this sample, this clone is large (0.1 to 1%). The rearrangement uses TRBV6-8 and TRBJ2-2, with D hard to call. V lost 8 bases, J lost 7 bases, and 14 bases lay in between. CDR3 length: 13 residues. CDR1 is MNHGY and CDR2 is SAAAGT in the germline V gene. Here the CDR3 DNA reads TGTGCCAGCGTCGGGTGGGTGGTCGGGGAGCTGTTTTTT. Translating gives CASVGWVVGELFF.

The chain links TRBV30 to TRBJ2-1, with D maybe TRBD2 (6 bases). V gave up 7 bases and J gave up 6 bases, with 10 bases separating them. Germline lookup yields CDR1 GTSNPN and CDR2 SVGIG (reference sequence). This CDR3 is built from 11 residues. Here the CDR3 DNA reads TGTGCCTCCGCCGGGGGCAATGAGCAGTTCTTC. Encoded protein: CASAGGNEQFF.

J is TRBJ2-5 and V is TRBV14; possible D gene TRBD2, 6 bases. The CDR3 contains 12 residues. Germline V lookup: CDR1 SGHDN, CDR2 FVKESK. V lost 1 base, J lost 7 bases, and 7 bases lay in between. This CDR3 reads CASSQVSGTQYF. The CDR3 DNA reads TGTGCCAGCAGCCAAGTTAGCGGGACCCAGTACTTC.

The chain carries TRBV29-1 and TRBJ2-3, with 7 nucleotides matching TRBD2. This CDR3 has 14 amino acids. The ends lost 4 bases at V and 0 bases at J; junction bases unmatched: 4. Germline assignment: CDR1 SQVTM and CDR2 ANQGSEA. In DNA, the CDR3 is TGCAGCGTTGGGGAGGGTACTAGCACAGATACGCAGTATTTT. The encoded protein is CSVGEGTSTDTQYF.

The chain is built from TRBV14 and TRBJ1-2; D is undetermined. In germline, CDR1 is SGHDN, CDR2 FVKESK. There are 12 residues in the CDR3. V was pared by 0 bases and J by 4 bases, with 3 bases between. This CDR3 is CASSQEIYGYTF. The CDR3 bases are TGTGCCAGCAGCCAAGAAATCTATGGCTACACCTTC.

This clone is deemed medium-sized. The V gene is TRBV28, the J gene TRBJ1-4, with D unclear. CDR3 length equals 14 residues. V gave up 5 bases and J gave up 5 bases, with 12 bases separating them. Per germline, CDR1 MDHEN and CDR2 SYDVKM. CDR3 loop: CASSRFSLNEKLFF. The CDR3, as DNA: TGTGCCAGCAGTCGCTTCTCCCTAAATGAAAAACTGTTTTTT.

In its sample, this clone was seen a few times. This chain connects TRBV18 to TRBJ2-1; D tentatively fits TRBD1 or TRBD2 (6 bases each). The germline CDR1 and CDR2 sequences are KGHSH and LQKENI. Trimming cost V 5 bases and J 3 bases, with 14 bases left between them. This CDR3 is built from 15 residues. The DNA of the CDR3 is TGTGCCAGCTCATCGAGGGGGGTTGACTACAATGAGCAGTTCTTC. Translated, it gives CASSSRGVDYNEQFF. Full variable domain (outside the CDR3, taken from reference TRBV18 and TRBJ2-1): NAGVMQNPRHLVRRRGQEARLRCSPMKGHSHVYWYRQLPEEGLKFMVYLQKENIIDESGMPKERFSAEFPKEGPSILRIQQVVRGDSAAYFCASSSRGVDYNEQFFGPGTRLTVL.

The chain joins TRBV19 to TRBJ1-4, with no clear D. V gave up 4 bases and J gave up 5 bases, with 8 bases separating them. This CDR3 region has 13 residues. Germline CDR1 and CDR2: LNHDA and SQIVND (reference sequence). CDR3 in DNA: TGTGCCAGTAGTAGGACGGTGAATGAAAAACTGTTTTTT. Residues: CASSRTVNEKLFF.

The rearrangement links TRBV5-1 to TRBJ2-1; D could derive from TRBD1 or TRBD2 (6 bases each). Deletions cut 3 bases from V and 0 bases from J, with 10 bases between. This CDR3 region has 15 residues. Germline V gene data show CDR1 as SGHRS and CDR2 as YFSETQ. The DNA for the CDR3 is TGCGCCAGCAGCTCGGAGGGGGGCTCCTACAATGAGCAGTTCTTC. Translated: CASSSEGGSYNEQFF.

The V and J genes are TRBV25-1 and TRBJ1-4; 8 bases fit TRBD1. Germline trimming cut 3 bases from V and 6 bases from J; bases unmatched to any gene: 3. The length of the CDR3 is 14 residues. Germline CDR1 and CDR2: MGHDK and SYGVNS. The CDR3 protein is CASSDTGGDEKLFF. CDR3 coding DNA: TGTGCCAGCAGTGATACAGGGGGGGATGAAAAACTGTTTTTT.

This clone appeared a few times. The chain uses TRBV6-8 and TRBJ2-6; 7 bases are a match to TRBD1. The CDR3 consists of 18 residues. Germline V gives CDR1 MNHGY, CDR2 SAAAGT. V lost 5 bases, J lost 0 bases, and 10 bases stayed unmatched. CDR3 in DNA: TGTGCCAGCAGTGATTACAGGGGACCCCACTCTGGGGCCAACGTCCTGACTTTC. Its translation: CASSDYRGPHSGANVLTF.

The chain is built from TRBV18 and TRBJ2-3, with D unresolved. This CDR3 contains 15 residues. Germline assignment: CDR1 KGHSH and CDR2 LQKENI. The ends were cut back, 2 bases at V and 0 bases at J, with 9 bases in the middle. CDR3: CASSPRAESTDTQYF. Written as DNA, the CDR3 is TGTGCCAGCTCACCAAGGGCAGAAAGCACAGATACGCAGTATTTT.

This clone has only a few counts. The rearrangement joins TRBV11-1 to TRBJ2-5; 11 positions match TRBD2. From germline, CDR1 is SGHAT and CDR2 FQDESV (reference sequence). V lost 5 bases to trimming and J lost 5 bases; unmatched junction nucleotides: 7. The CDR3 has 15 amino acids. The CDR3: CASSVGLAESETQYF. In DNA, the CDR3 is TGTGCCAGCAGCGTGGGACTAGCGGAGAGTGAGACCCAGTACTTC.

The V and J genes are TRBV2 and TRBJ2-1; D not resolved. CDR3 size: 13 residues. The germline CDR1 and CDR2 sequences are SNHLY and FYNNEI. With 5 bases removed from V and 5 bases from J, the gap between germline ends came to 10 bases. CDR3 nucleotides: TGTGCCAGCAGTTTCGACCCAAACAATGAGCAGTTCTTC. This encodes CASSFDPNNEQFF. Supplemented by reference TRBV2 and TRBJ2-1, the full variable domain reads EPEVTQTPSHQVTQMGQEVILRCVPISNHLYFYWYRQILGQKVEFLVSFYNNEISEKSEIFDDQFSVERPDGSNFTLKIRSTKLEDSAMYFCASSFDPNNEQFFGPGTRLTVL.

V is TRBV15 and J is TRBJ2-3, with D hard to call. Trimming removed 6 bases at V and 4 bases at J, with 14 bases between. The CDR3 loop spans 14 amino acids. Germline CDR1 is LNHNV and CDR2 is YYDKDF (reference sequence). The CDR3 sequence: CATSLLKGPDTQYF. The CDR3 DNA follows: TGTGCCACCAGTCTCCTTAAGGGCCCAGATACGCAGTATTTT.

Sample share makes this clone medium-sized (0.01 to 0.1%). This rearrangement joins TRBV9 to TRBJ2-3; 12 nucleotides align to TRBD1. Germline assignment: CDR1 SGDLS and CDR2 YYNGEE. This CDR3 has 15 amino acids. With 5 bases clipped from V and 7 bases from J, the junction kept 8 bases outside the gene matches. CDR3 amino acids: CASSGTGGSSNTQYF. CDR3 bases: TGTGCCAGCAGTGGGACAGGGGGCTCCTCTAATACGCAGTATTTT. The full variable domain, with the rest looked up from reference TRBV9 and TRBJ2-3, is DSGVTQTPKHLITATGQRVTLRCSPRSGDLSVYWYQQSLDQGLQFLIQYYNGEERAKGNILERFSAQQFPDLHSELNLSSLELGDSALYFCASSGTGGSSNTQYFGPGTRLTVL.

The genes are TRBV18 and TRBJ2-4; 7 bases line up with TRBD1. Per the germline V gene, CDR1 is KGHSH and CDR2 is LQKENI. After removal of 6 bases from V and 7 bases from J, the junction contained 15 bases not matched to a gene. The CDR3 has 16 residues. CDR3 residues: CASSGVAGGRRNIQYF. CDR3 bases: TGTGCCAGCTCCGGAGTGGCAGGGGGACGACGGAACATTCAGTACTTC.

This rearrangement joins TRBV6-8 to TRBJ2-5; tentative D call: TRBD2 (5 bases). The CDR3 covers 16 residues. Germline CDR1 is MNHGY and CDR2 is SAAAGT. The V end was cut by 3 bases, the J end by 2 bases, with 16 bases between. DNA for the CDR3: TGTGCCAGCAGTTATCCGGGATGCTTTAAACAAGAGACCCAGTACTTC. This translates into CASSYPGCFKQETQYF.

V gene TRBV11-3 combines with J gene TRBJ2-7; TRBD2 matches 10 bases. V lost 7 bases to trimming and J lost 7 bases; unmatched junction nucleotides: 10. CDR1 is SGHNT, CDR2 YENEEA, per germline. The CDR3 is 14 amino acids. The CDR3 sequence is CASTWGVAGGEQYF. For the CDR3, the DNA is TGTGCCAGCACCTGGGGTGTAGCGGGAGGTGAGCAGTACTTC.